These T cell receptor beta chains were read from a single sample in a study of blood T cell repertoires in COVID-19. Assay: immunoSEQ multiplex PCR; the TCRdb copy retains only in-frame clones and omits some. The table has under 60,000 clones, roughly 82% seen once. The sequencing sample was made of peripheral blood. These receptors were taken from a man between 35 and 55 years old with acute or convalescent COVID-19. The CDR3 runs from the conserved cysteine through the conserved F or W. Each record gives: D gene, clone size, J gene, V gene, CDR3 DNA, CDR3 protein. D genes are given only for firm matches. For some rows the clone size is stated as once, few or many, or as a class when expanded; others skip it.

d_call: -
clone_size: -
j_call: TRBJ1-3
v_call: TRBV28
cdr3_nt: TGTGCCAGCAGACGACTGACCACTTTCTCTGGAAACACCATATATTTT
cdr3_aa: CASRRLTTFSGNTIYF

d_call: -
clone_size: once
j_call: TRBJ2-1
v_call: TRBV7-2
cdr3_nt: TGTGCCAGCAGCTTAGGAGCAAATGAGCAGTTCTTC
cdr3_aa: CASSLGANEQFF

d_call: TRBD1
clone_size: -
j_call: TRBJ1-2
v_call: TRBV5-1
cdr3_nt: TGCGCCAGCAGCTCCGGGACAGGGATTTATGGCTACACCTTC
cdr3_aa: CASSSGTGIYGYTF

d_call: -
clone_size: -
j_call: TRBJ2-7
v_call: TRBV5-1
cdr3_nt: TGCGCCAGCAGCTGGGGGGTTTCCTACGAGCAGTACTTC
cdr3_aa: CASSWGVSYEQYF

d_call: -
clone_size: -
j_call: TRBJ1-1
v_call: TRBV5-1
cdr3_nt: TGCGCCAGCAGCTTGCTGGGTAGGAGTCTGAACACTGAAGCTTTCTTT
cdr3_aa: CASSLLGRSLNTEAFF

d_call: -
clone_size: -
j_call: TRBJ1-4
v_call: TRBV9
cdr3_nt: TGTGCCAGCAGCGCCGGGGGGAAAGGACTGTTTTTT
cdr3_aa: CASSAGGKGLFF

d_call: -
clone_size: -
j_call: TRBJ2-7
v_call: TRBV2
cdr3_nt: TGTGCCAGCAATGGGGCCACTAGCCCAGTCAGTGAGCAGTACTTC
cdr3_aa: CASNGATSPVSEQYF

d_call: -
clone_size: -
j_call: TRBJ1-1
v_call: TRBV6-2/TRBV6-3
cdr3_nt: TGTGCCAGCAGTCGACAGGCCCAGACCGGGGAAGCTTTCTTT
cdr3_aa: CASSRQAQTGEAFF

d_call: -
clone_size: -
j_call: TRBJ2-7
v_call: TRBV21-1
cdr3_nt: TGTGCCAGCAGCACCTATAGCGGGACTCCGTTGGGGAGGCAGTACTTC
cdr3_aa: CASSTYSGTPLGRQYF

d_call: -
clone_size: few
j_call: TRBJ2-7
v_call: TRBV4-1
cdr3_nt: TGCGCCAGCAGCCTACGTCTATCCCTCTACGAGCAGTACTTC
cdr3_aa: CASSLRLSLYEQYF

d_call: TRBD1
clone_size: -
j_call: TRBJ2-3
v_call: TRBV28
cdr3_nt: TGTGCCAGCAGTCCTGGACAGGGGGCCGATACGCAGTATTTT
cdr3_aa: CASSPGQGADTQYF

d_call: -
clone_size: -
j_call: TRBJ2-5
v_call: TRBV5-1
cdr3_nt: TGCGCCAGCAGCACTAACCAAGAGACCCAGTACTTC
cdr3_aa: CASSTNQETQYF

d_call: TRBD2
clone_size: -
j_call: TRBJ2-7
v_call: TRBV7-6
cdr3_nt: TGTGCCAGCAGCCCGGGGGGGTACGGCTACGAGCAGTACTTC
cdr3_aa: CASSPGGYGYEQYF

d_call: -
clone_size: -
j_call: TRBJ2-3
v_call: TRBV5-1
cdr3_nt: TGCGCCAGCAGCGCTCAGTTCACAGATACGCAGTATTTT
cdr3_aa: CASSAQFTDTQYF

d_call: TRBD1
clone_size: -
j_call: TRBJ2-2
v_call: TRBV28
cdr3_nt: TGTGCCAGCAGTCCAACGGACAGGGCCGGGGAGCTGTTTTTT
cdr3_aa: CASSPTDRAGELFF

d_call: TRBD1
clone_size: -
j_call: TRBJ2-7
v_call: TRBV6-2/TRBV6-3
cdr3_nt: TGTGCCAGCAGTAAGCTGGGACAGAGCTACGAGCAGTACTTC
cdr3_aa: CASSKLGQSYEQYF

d_call: -
clone_size: -
j_call: TRBJ1-6
v_call: TRBV5-1
cdr3_nt: TGCGCCAGCAGCTTTGGGGGCTCGGATTCACCCCTCCACTTT
cdr3_aa: CASSFGGSDSPLHF

d_call: TRBD1
clone_size: -
j_call: TRBJ2-1
v_call: TRBV11-1
cdr3_nt: TGTGCCAGCAGCTTAGTTGGACAGGGGGCTCATGAGCAGTTCTTC
cdr3_aa: CASSLVGQGAHEQFF

d_call: TRBD1
clone_size: -
j_call: TRBJ2-7
v_call: TRBV6-1
cdr3_nt: TGTGCCAGCAGTGAGAGCGGACAGGGGTCCTACGAGCAGTACTTC
cdr3_aa: CASSESGQGSYEQYF

d_call: TRBD1
clone_size: -
j_call: TRBJ2-1
v_call: TRBV27
cdr3_nt: TGTGCCAGCAGTGCCTCCTTCTTGGGACAGCGGTCCTACAATGAGCAGTTCTTC
cdr3_aa: CASSASFLGQRSYNEQFF

d_call: TRBD1
clone_size: once
j_call: TRBJ2-4
v_call: TRBV2
cdr3_nt: TGTGCCAGCAGTGAAGGAGGGGTAGGGACAGTGGGAAACATTCAGTACTTC
cdr3_aa: CASSEGGVGTVGNIQYF

d_call: -
clone_size: -
j_call: TRBJ2-3
v_call: TRBV6-6
cdr3_nt: TGTGCCAGCAGTCCCCGAGTTCGAGCCACCACAGATACGCAGTATTTT
cdr3_aa: CASSPRVRATTDTQYF

d_call: -
clone_size: -
j_call: TRBJ1-1
v_call: TRBV6-1
cdr3_nt: TGTGCCAGCAGTGAAGGCAACATGAACACTGAAGCTTTCTTT
cdr3_aa: CASSEGNMNTEAFF

d_call: TRBD1
clone_size: -
j_call: TRBJ1-5
v_call: TRBV5-1
cdr3_nt: TGCGCCAGCAGCTTGGAACAGGGGAATCAGCCCCAGCATTTT
cdr3_aa: CASSLEQGNQPQHF

d_call: TRBD1
clone_size: -
j_call: TRBJ2-7
v_call: TRBV5-4
cdr3_nt: TGTGCCAGCAGCTCACCAGGGGGTGTTTACGAGCAGTACTTC
cdr3_aa: CASSSPGGVYEQYF

d_call: -
clone_size: -
j_call: TRBJ1-1
v_call: TRBV15
cdr3_nt: TGTGCCACCAGCAGAGTTTTAGGAGTGAACACTGAAGCTTTCTTT
cdr3_aa: CATSRVLGVNTEAFF

d_call: -
clone_size: -
j_call: TRBJ1-3
v_call: TRBV10-1
cdr3_nt: TGCGCCAGCAGTGAGGCGAGTACTGGAAACACCATATATTTT
cdr3_aa: CASSEASTGNTIYF

d_call: -
clone_size: -
j_call: TRBJ2-5
v_call: TRBV11-2
cdr3_nt: TGTGCCAGCAGCTTACAGTCCTCAGGGAATTCGCAGACCCAGTACTTC
cdr3_aa: CASSLQSSGNSQTQYF

d_call: -
clone_size: -
j_call: TRBJ2-5
v_call: TRBV5-1
cdr3_nt: TGCGCCAGCAGCTTGGCCCAGGAGACCCAGTACTTC
cdr3_aa: CASSLAQETQYF

d_call: TRBD1
clone_size: -
j_call: TRBJ1-4
v_call: TRBV5-1
cdr3_nt: TGCGCCAGCAGCTTGGCCGGGACAGGGATCGAAAAACTGTTTTTT
cdr3_aa: CASSLAGTGIEKLFF

d_call: -
clone_size: -
j_call: TRBJ2-1
v_call: TRBV6-2/TRBV6-3
cdr3_nt: TGTGCCAGCAGTTGGTCAGGGGGGAGTGAGCAGTTCTTC
cdr3_aa: CASSWSGGSEQFF

d_call: -
clone_size: -
j_call: TRBJ2-7
v_call: TRBV7-8
cdr3_nt: TGTGCCAGCAGCCCCAGCTACGAGCAGTACTTC
cdr3_aa: CASSPSYEQYF

d_call: TRBD1
clone_size: -
j_call: TRBJ1-1
v_call: TRBV15
cdr3_nt: TGTGCCACCAGCCCGGACAGGGGTACTGAAGCTTTCTTT
cdr3_aa: CATSPDRGTEAFF

d_call: TRBD1
clone_size: -
j_call: TRBJ2-1
v_call: TRBV10-3
cdr3_nt: TGTGCCAGTCGACAGGGGGCCCTCCTTCCGCTCTACAATGAGCAGTTCTTC
cdr3_aa: CASRQGALLPLYNEQFF

d_call: -
clone_size: -
j_call: TRBJ2-3
v_call: TRBV27
cdr3_nt: TGTGCCAGCAGTCTCGGACTCTTGTGGGATACGCAGTATTTT
cdr3_aa: CASSLGLLWDTQYF

d_call: -
clone_size: -
j_call: TRBJ1-1
v_call: TRBV2
cdr3_nt: TGTGCCAGTCCCACCTCGACGGGACACCCGAACACTGAAGCTTTCTTT
cdr3_aa: CASPTSTGHPNTEAFF

d_call: TRBD1
clone_size: -
j_call: TRBJ1-6
v_call: TRBV7-2
cdr3_nt: TGTGCCAGCAGCTTTCCGACGACAGGGGGCAAAGCACCCCTCCACTTT
cdr3_aa: CASSFPTTGGKAPLHF

d_call: -
clone_size: once
j_call: TRBJ1-1
v_call: TRBV5-1
cdr3_nt: TGCGCCAGCAGATATGGCACAGGCGGAATAGAAGCTTTCTTT
cdr3_aa: CASRYGTGGIEAFF

d_call: -
clone_size: -
j_call: TRBJ2-7
v_call: TRBV11-3
cdr3_nt: TGTGCCAGCAGCTTTCCCCCCGACTGGCCATCCCGGAACGAGCAGTACTTC
cdr3_aa: CASSFPPDWPSRNEQYF

d_call: -
clone_size: -
j_call: TRBJ2-1
v_call: TRBV2
cdr3_nt: TGTGCCAGCAATCGCAGGCTTGACAATGAGCAGTTCTTC
cdr3_aa: CASNRRLDNEQFF

d_call: -
clone_size: -
j_call: TRBJ1-3
v_call: TRBV11-2
cdr3_nt: TGTGCCAGCAGCTTAGGACAGGTCCGGAAAAACACCATATATTTT
cdr3_aa: CASSLGQVRKNTIYF

d_call: TRBD1
clone_size: once
j_call: TRBJ1-5
v_call: TRBV30
cdr3_nt: TGTGCCTGGAGTGCAGAACGGACAGGTGATAGCAATCAGCCCCAGCATTTT
cdr3_aa: CAWSAERTGDSNQPQHF

d_call: TRBD2
clone_size: -
j_call: TRBJ2-1
v_call: TRBV6-5
cdr3_nt: TGTGCCAGCAAGGGGACTAGCGGACACAATGAGCAGTTCTTC
cdr3_aa: CASKGTSGHNEQFF

d_call: -
clone_size: -
j_call: TRBJ2-7
v_call: TRBV19
cdr3_nt: TGTGCCAGTAGTCCCAGGGTCGGGCATGAGCAGTACTTC
cdr3_aa: CASSPRVGHEQYF

d_call: -
clone_size: -
j_call: TRBJ2-2
v_call: TRBV5-4
cdr3_nt: TGTGCCAGCAGCCATAGACAGGGAGGAACCGGGGAGCTGTTTTTT
cdr3_aa: CASSHRQGGTGELFF

d_call: TRBD1
clone_size: -
j_call: TRBJ1-1
v_call: TRBV3-1/TRBV3-2
cdr3_nt: TGTGCCAGCAGCCACAGGACAGGGGGCAACACTGAAGCTTTCTTT
cdr3_aa: CASSHRTGGNTEAFF